The present entry profiles one T cell receptor beta chain with its context. The data are from a study of blood T cell repertoires in COVID-19. Study-wide context: The origin of the acute and convalescent COVID-19 samples was the United States, Italy and Spain.

Produced via immunoSEQ multiplex PCR; TCRdb's table is partial and in-frame only. The table lists over 150,000 clones, around 81% of them singletons. The V end was cut by 0 bases, the J end by 2 bases, with 13 bases between. The germline V gene has CDR1 MGHRA and CDR2 YSYEKL. This CDR3 region has 16 residues. Recruits, aged roughly 18 to 89 years, lived in approximately 26 US areas. Two negative PCRs, clearance, or symptom resolution had been documented for recovered Cohort 3 donors. This sequence originates from a middle-aged man who had recovered from COVID-19. The sample taken for sequencing was PBMCs or T cells enriched from blood (not recorded which). The rearrangement uses TRBV4-1 and TRBJ1-2; D unresolved. The CDR3 sequence: CASSQDYEVRNYGYTF. For the CDR3, the DNA is TGCGCCAGCAGCCAAGATTATGAGGTTCGGAACTATGGCTACACCTTC.